The 17 T cell receptor beta chains below were found in one sample sequenced in a study of blood T cell repertoires in COVID-19. The assay was immunoSEQ multiplex PCR, and TCRdb's table has in-frame clones only and misses some. Of some 400,000 clones in the sample, approximately 86% were seen once. Sequenced input: peripheral blood. The receptor set was obtained from a human donor in a cohort sampled during active COVID-19.

The chain is built from TRBV4-2 and TRBJ1-3; 10 positions match TRBD1. The CDR3 is 16 amino acids. The germline CDR1 and CDR2 sequences are LGHNA and YNFKEQ. V was pared by 4 bases and J by 4 bases, with 7 bases of the junction left unmatched. CDR3 bases: TGTGCCAGCAGCCGTGTGGGACAGGGGTTAGGAAACACCATATATTTT. Translated, it gives CASSRVGQGLGNTIYF.

The chain carries TRBV12-3 or TRBV12-4 and TRBJ2-2; TRBD1 matches 7 bases. The CDR3 runs to 13 residues. V dropped 5 bases and J dropped 5; count of bases not matched to a gene: 2. As DNA, the CDR3 is TGTGCCAGCAGTCAGACAGGGACCGGGGAGCTGTTTTTT. This translates into CASSQTGTGELFF.

The J gene is TRBJ1-2, the V gene TRBV7-8; 11 nucleotides align to TRBD1. After removal of 3 bases from V and 0 bases from J, the junction contained 9 bases not matched to a gene. The CDR3 length is 18 residues. Germline values: CDR1 SGHVS, CDR2 FQNEAQ. CDR3 sequence: CASSFFIGQGASNYGYTF. CDR3 sequence (DNA): TGTGCCAGCAGCTTTTTTATTGGACAGGGGGCCTCTAACTATGGCTACACCTTC. Full variable domain (outside the CDR3, taken from reference TRBV7-8 and TRBJ1-2): GAGVSQSPRYKVAKRGQDVALRCDPISGHVSLFWYQQALGQGPEFLTYFQNEAQLDKSGLPSDRFFAERPEGSVSTLKIQRTQQEDSAVYLCASSFFIGQGASNYGYTFGSGTRLTVV.

This clone was seen a single time. The rearrangement links TRBV6-5 to TRBJ2-7; TRBD2 matches 9 bases. The CDR3 is 15 residues long. Losses at the gene ends were 5 bases for V and 3 bases for J; bases not matched to a gene: 8. The germline V gene has CDR1 MNHEY and CDR2 SVGAGI. The CDR3 loop reads CASSPYSGRSYEQYF. The CDR3 region has the DNA TGTGCCAGCAGTCCCTACAGCGGGAGGAGCTACGAGCAGTACTTC.

The chain combines TRBV5-1 with TRBJ1-1, with TRBD1 matching over 7 bases. V trimming: 3 bases; J trimming: 6 bases; junction bases outside the gene matches: 11. Germline CDR1 reads SGHRS; CDR2 reads YFSETQ. The CDR3 length is 15 residues. The CDR3 reads CASSSEPTGRAEAFF. CDR3 nucleotides: TGCGCCAGCAGCTCCGAACCGACAGGGCGAGCTGAAGCTTTCTTT.

The CDR3 loop reads CASSPSQGVLNTGELFF. The CDR3 DNA follows: TGTGCCAGCTCACCGAGCCAGGGGGTGTTGAACACCGGGGAGCTGTTTTTT. This chain connects TRBV18 to TRBJ2-2; 7 nucleotides match TRBD1. This CDR3 comprises 17 residues. The germline gives CDR1 KGHSH, CDR2 LQKENI. Trimming removed 3 bases from V and 1 base from J; junction bases left unmatched: 8.

The chain is built from TRBV28 and TRBJ2-7; 11 bases are a match to TRBD2. Germline CDR1 is MDHEN and CDR2 is SYDVKM. The CDR3 is 14 residues long. V lost 5 bases and J lost 2; bases outside the gene matches: 2. CDR3 bases: TGTGCCAGCAGTATAGCGGGAGGGGCCTACGAGCAGTACTTC. Its protein product is CASSIAGGAYEQYF.

The V call is TRBV28, the J call TRBJ1-2; TRBD1 might be the D (6 bases). V shed 6 bases and J shed 7 bases, with 15 bases lying between them. CDR3 length: 13 residues. Germline loops: CDR1 MDHEN, CDR2 SYDVKM. This CDR3 reads CASSQPQGGGYTF. CDR3 nucleotides: TGTGCCAGCAGCCAACCTCAAGGGGGTGGCTACACCTTC.

V usage is TRBV3-1 (or the pseudogene TRBV3-2) and J usage is TRBJ2-5; TRBD1 might be the D (8 bases). V was clipped by 4 bases and J by 5 bases, with 23 bases between them. The CDR3 is 17 residues long. Germline lookup yields CDR1 LGHDT and CDR2 YNNKEL (reference sequence). The CDR3 region has the DNA TGTGCCAGCAGCCCCACAGGGGGTAGCGGGCAACCGGAGACCCAGTACTTC. Translating gives CASSPTGGSGQPETQYF.

The chain uses TRBV5-1 and TRBJ2-3; possible D gene TRBD1, 6 bases. The CDR3 sequence is 19 residues long. Trimming pared 3 bases from V and 5 bases from J, leaving 28 bases between. Germline loops: CDR1 SGHRS, CDR2 YFSETQ. CDR3 residues: CASSSFPTRQVPGGDTQYF. In DNA form, the CDR3 reads TGCGCCAGCAGCTCCTTTCCGACCCGACAGGTCCCCGGTGGAGATACGCAGTATTTT.

This clone was seen a handful of times. The chain carries TRBV2 and TRBJ2-1; TRBD1 might be the D (5 bases). Trimming removed 6 bases from V and 4 bases from J, with 10 bases in between. The CDR3 loop spans 13 amino acids. Germline-derived CDR1 and CDR2 are SNHLY and FYNNEI. The CDR3 is CASRQAMYNEQFF. The DNA for the CDR3 is TGTGCCAGCAGACAGGCGATGTACAATGAGCAGTTCTTC.

The chain combines TRBV9 with TRBJ2-3, with 9 bases lining up with TRBD1. The V segment lost 0 bases and the J segment 14 bases; nucleotides outside the gene matches: 13. Germline CDR1 and CDR2: SGDLS and YYNGEE. This CDR3 has 15 amino acids. CDR3 in DNA: TGTGCCAGCAGCGTAGAAGGGACAGGGCAATCGCGGCCGTATTTT. This codes for CASSVEGTGQSRPYF.

The chain is built from TRBV2 and TRBJ2-1; a possible D gene is TRBD2 (5 bases). The germline V gene encodes CDR1 SNHLY and CDR2 FYNNEI. The CDR3 contains 15 residues. Trimming removed 4 bases at V and 6 bases at J, with 16 bases between. CDR3 DNA: TGTGCCAGCAGTGGAGAGGGCGACCCCCTCAATGAGCAGTTCTTC. This sequence encodes CASSGEGDPLNEQFF. The full variable domain, with the rest looked up from reference TRBV2 and TRBJ2-1, is EPEVTQTPSHQVTQMGQEVILRCVPISNHLYFYWYRQILGQKVEFLVSFYNNEISEKSEIFDDQFSVERPDGSNFTLKIRSTKLEDSAMYFCASSGEGDPLNEQFFGPGTRLTVL.

This sequence joins TRBV12-3 or TRBV12-4 and TRBJ1-6, with 7 positions matching TRBD1. CDR3 length: 13 residues. V lost 6 bases and J lost 8; bases outside the gene matches: 4. The CDR3, as DNA: TGTGCCAGCAGGACAGGGTGGGATTCACCCCTCCACTTT. Protein product: CASRTGWDSPLHF.

The V call is TRBV7-9, the J call TRBJ1-4; 8 bases match TRBD1. Germline V gene data show CDR1 as SEHNR and CDR2 as FQNEAQ (reference sequence). The CDR3 length is 14 residues. Trimming took 2 bases from V and 8 from J; bases not matched to a gene: 4. The CDR3 DNA reads TGTGCCAGCAGCTTACTTGGGGACAGGGAAAAACTGTTTTTT. Its protein product is CASSLLGDREKLFF.

This clone came up a few times. The chain combines TRBV2 with TRBJ1-5; weak D call: TRBD1 (6 bases). The CDR3 has 15 amino acids. Trimming removed 6 bases from V and 4 bases from J, with 16 bases in between. Germline V gene lookup returns CDR1 SNHLY and CDR2 FYNNEI. CDR3 protein: CASSGGGGRNQPQHF. The CDR3, as DNA: TGTGCCAGCAGCGGGGGCGGGGGGCGGAATCAGCCCCAGCATTTT.

The CDR3 here is CASGPYSGNTIYF. Written as DNA, the CDR3 is TGTGCCAGCGGGCCGTACTCTGGAAACACCATATATTTT. This sequence joins TRBV4-2 and TRBJ1-3; D remains unclear. Germline CDR1 LGHNA, CDR2 YNFKEQ. This CDR3 is built from 13 residues. V was trimmed by 8 bases and J by 0 bases, leaving 8 bases between them.